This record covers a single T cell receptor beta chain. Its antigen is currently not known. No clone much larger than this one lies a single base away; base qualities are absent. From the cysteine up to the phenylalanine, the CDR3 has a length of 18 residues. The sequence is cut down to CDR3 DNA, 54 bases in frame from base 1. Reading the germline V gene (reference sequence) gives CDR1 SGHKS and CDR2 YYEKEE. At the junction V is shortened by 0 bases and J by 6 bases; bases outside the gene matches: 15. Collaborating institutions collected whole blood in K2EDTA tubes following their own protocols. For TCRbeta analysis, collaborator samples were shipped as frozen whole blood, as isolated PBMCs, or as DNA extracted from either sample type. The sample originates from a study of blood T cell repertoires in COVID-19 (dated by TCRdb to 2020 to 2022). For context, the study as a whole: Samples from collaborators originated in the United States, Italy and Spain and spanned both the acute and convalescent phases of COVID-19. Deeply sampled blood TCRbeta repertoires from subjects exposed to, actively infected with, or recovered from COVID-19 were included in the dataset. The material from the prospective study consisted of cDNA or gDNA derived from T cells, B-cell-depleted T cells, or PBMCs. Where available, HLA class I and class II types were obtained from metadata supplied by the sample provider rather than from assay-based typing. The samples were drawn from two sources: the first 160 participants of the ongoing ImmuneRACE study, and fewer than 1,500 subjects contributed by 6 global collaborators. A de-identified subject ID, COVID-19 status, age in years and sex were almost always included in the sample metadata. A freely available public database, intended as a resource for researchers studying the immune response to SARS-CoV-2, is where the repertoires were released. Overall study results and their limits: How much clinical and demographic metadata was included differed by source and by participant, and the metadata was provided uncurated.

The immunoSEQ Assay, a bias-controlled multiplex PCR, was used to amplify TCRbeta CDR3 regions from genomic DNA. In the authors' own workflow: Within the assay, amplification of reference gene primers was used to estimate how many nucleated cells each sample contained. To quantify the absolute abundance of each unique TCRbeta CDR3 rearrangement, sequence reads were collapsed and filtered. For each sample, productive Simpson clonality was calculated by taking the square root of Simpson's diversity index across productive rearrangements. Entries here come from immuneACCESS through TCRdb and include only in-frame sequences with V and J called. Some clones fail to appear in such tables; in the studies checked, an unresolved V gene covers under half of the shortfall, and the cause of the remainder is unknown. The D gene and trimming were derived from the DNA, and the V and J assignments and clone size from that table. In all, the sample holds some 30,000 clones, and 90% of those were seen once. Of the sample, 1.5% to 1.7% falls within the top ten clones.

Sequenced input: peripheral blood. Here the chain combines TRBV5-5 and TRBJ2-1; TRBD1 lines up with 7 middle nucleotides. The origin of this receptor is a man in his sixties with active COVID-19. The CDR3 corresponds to CASSLERTGRRWGNEQFF. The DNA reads TGTGCCAGCAGCTTGGAAAGGACAGGAAGGAGATGGGGCAATGAGCAGTTCTTC.